This entry lists 15 T cell receptor beta chains sequenced from one sample in a study of OX40 agonist ivuxolimab in advanced cancers. TCRdb's table, derived via immunoSEQ multiplex PCR, lists solely in-frame clones and lacks some. The table lists roughly 60,000 clones, about 82% of them singletons. The material was CD4+ or CD8+ T cells sorted from blood, obtained in a trial of the OX40 agonist ivuxolimab. These receptors all come from an adult with an advanced solid tumor such as melanoma, head and neck, liver or kidney cancer.

This rearrangement joins TRBV30 to TRBJ1-2, with a possible D match to TRBD1 (5 bases). Germline CDR1 and CDR2: GTSNPN and SVGIG (reference sequence). CDR3 length equals 11 residues. The germline V and J ends were trimmed by 0 bases and 11 bases, with 10 bases remaining between them. The CDR3: CAWSVRDQYTF. Written as DNA, the CDR3 is TGTGCCTGGAGTGTTAGGGACCAGTACACCTTC.

The chain uses TRBV28 and TRBJ1-3; 12 positions agree with TRBD1. The trim removed 7 bases at V and 6 bases at J, leaving 7 bases unmatched. The V gene's germline CDR1 is MDHEN and CDR2 SYDVKM. The CDR3 runs to 15 residues. The CDR3 loop reads CASTLPGQGANTIYF. CDR3 DNA: TGTGCCAGCACCCTACCGGGACAGGGGGCAAACACCATATATTTT.

The rearrangement joins TRBV29-1 to TRBJ2-7, with D possibly matching TRBD1 (6 bases). Germline V gene sequence: CDR1 SQVTM, CDR2 ANQGSEA. Trimming took 1 base from V and 2 from J, leaving 12 bases between them. The length of the CDR3 is 14 residues. The CDR3 bases are TGCAGCGTTGAAGGAGGTACAGGGACCTACGAGCAGTACTTC. Translated: CSVEGGTGTYEQYF.

This clone occurred once. This rearrangement joins TRBV7-9 to TRBJ2-4; possible D gene TRBD1, 6 bases. Germline lookup yields CDR1 SEHNR and CDR2 FQNEAQ (reference sequence). V gave up 3 bases and J gave up 7 bases, with 10 bases separating them. The CDR3 loop spans 13 amino acids. The CDR3 sequence: CASSLDSSNIQYF. The CDR3 DNA follows: TGTGCCAGCAGCTTGGACAGTTCTAACATTCAGTACTTC.

The CDR3 is CASSLGGFSGVGETQYF. The DNA for the CDR3 is TGTGCCAGCAGCTTAGGAGGCTTTAGCGGGGTGGGCGAGACCCAGTACTTC. The chain combines TRBV11-2 with TRBJ2-5; TRBD2 agrees at 8 bases. Germline trimming cut 1 base from V and 5 bases from J; bases unmatched to any gene: 12. Germline V gene lookup returns CDR1 SGHAT and CDR2 FQNNGV. The CDR3 runs 17 residues. The complete variable domain, with remaining parts taken from reference TRBV11-2 and TRBJ2-5, reads EAGVAQSPRYKIIEKRQSVAFWCNPISGHATLYWYQQILGQGPKLLIQFQNNGVVDDSQLPKDRFSAERLKGVDSTLKIQPAKLEDSAVYLCASSLGGFSGVGETQYFGPGTRLLVL.

The chain is built from TRBV5-1 and TRBJ2-5; a possible D gene is TRBD1 (7 bases). The V and J ends lost 2 bases and 1 base respectively, with 9 bases between them. This CDR3 comprises 14 residues. The germline V gene encodes CDR1 SGHRS and CDR2 YFSETQ. The CDR3 loop reads CASSFRGVQETQYF. For the CDR3, the DNA is TGCGCCAGCAGCTTCAGGGGGGTCCAAGAGACCCAGTACTTC.

This CDR3 is CASSLGRGSTDTQYF. In DNA form, the CDR3 reads TGTGCCAGCAGCTTAGGTAGGGGGAGCACAGATACGCAGTATTTT. This rearrangement joins TRBV7-8 to TRBJ2-3; D possibly corresponds to TRBD1 (6 bases). V was shortened by 1 base and J by 0 bases, with 8 bases between the two germline ends. Germline assignment: CDR1 SGHVS and CDR2 FQNEAQ. The CDR3 is 15 amino acids.

J is TRBJ1-1 and V is TRBV11-1; 8 bases fit TRBD1. Germline loops: CDR1 SGHAT, CDR2 FQDESV (reference sequence). The CDR3 consists of 13 residues. Trimming took 5 bases from V and 4 from J; bases not matched to a gene: 3. CDR3 in DNA: TGTGCCAGCAGCGTCACAGGGGGCACTGAAGCTTTCTTT. This gives the protein CASSVTGGTEAFF.

The rearrangement joins TRBV7-8 to TRBJ2-3; the D gene is possibly TRBD1 (5 bases). The germline V gene encodes CDR1 SGHVS and CDR2 FQNEAQ. The CDR3 totals 15 residues. Trimming took 7 bases from V and 3 from J, leaving 17 bases between them. For the CDR3, the DNA is TGTGCCAGCACCCGCTTTAGGGGTAGAACAGATACGCAGTATTTT. The encoded protein is CASTRFRGRTDTQYF. The variable domain in full, completed from reference TRBV7-8 and TRBJ2-3, reads GAGVSQSPRYKVAKRGQDVALRCDPISGHVSLFWYQQALGQGPEFLTYFQNEAQLDKSGLPSDRFFAERPEGSVSTLKIQRTQQEDSAVYLCASTRFRGRTDTQYFGPGTRLTVL.

This chain connects TRBV29-1 to TRBJ1-1; D gene unclear. This CDR3 has 10 amino acids. CDR1 SQVTM and CDR2 ANQGSEA come from the germline V gene. Trimming took 5 bases from V and 7 from J, leaving 8 bases between them. CDR3 amino acids: CSVILGEAFF. The DNA for the CDR3 is TGCAGCGTTATACTAGGTGAAGCTTTCTTT.

The gene calls are TRBV10-3 and TRBJ1-3, with TRBD1 as a possible D gene (6 bases). The CDR3 is 14 residues long. V was clipped by 6 bases and J by 7 bases, with 16 bases between them. CDR1 and CDR2 (germline): ENHRY, SYGVKD. CDR3 bases: TGTGCCATCAGCACAGCCGGGGGGGGCAACACCATATATTTT. It is translated as CAISTAGGGNTIYF.

This clone was seen more than once but under ten times. The rearrangement links TRBV7-6 to TRBJ1-5, with TRBD1 as a possible D gene (5 bases). Trimming removed 5 bases at V and 2 bases at J, with 13 bases between. CDR3 length: 15 residues. Per germline, CDR1 SGHVS and CDR2 FNYEAQ. The CDR3 DNA is TGTGCCAGCAGCCCCCTGGAGGGACGCAATCAGCCCCAGCATTTT. Protein: CASSPLEGRNQPQHF.

This rearrangement joins TRBV11-3 to TRBJ1-6, with D possibly being TRBD1 (6 bases). This CDR3 has 15 amino acids. Looked up from germline, CDR1 is SGHNT and CDR2 is YENEEA. V lost 3 bases and J lost 3, with 9 bases in between. The DNA for the CDR3 is TGTGCCAGCAGCTTTTCAGGGGACTATAATTCACCCCTCCACTTT. It translates to CASSFSGDYNSPLHF.

The chain is built from TRBV4-1 and TRBJ1-4; weak D call: TRBD1 (5 bases). CDR3 length: 15 amino acids. Germline lookup yields CDR1 MGHRA and CDR2 YSYEKL. Trimming pared 0 bases from V and 6 bases from J, leaving 11 bases between. The CDR3 DNA follows: TGCGCCAGCAGCCAAGATGGGGGAGGGGATGAAAAACTGTTTTTT. It is translated as CASSQDGGGDEKLFF.

The chain carries TRBV5-1 and TRBJ2-5; unclear D gene. CDR3 length: 15 residues. The V and J ends lost 1 base and 1 base respectively, with 11 bases between them. Germline V gives CDR1 SGHRS, CDR2 YFSETQ. CDR3 residues: CASSLSGRGQETQYF. The CDR3 DNA sequence: TGCGCCAGCAGCTTGTCCGGACGCGGCCAAGAGACCCAGTACTTC.